This TCR beta chain was captured by sequencing in a study of CD8 T cells in ankylosing spondylitis. Study-level points and caveats: A motif in TCR beta, a set of 8 or 9 highly homologous variants, appeared characteristic of ankylosing spondylitis blood. Previously reported in reactive arthritis synovial fluid and blood were some of the motif variants. Clones linked to disease were reported to show significant enrichment in matched ankylosing spondylitis synovial fluid.

At least ten counts were recorded for this clonotype. What it recognizes is unknown. By quantitative 5'-RACE with molecular barcodes, the TCR beta libraries were made. TCRdb processed the 5' RACE reads anew with MiXCR; each CDR3 protein has one entry. The sample carries 80,000 to 100,000 distinct CDR3 sequences, roughly 9.6% recorded once. V gave up 0 bases and J gave up 0 bases; unmatched junction bases: 7. Germline V gene data show CDR1 as MNHEY and CDR2 as SVGEGT. This CDR3 comprises 19 residues. This TCR came from a male donor with ankylosing spondylitis or in good health (not recorded which). The specimen was blood, either unsorted or a sorted T cell fraction (not recorded which). The chain has TRBV6-2 or TRBV6-3 and TRBJ2-3; TRBD2 agrees at 12 bases. Here the CDR3 DNA reads TGTGCCAGCAGTTACTCGAGTAGACTAGCGGGGGACAGCACAGATACGCAGTATTTT. Its translation: CASSYSSRLAGDSTDTQYF.